One sample yielded the 26 T cell receptor beta chains listed below, sequenced in a study of OX40 agonist ivuxolimab in advanced cancers. Profiled with immunoSEQ multiplex PCR; TCRdb holds only in-frame clones, not every one. The data show roughly 81,000 clones, nearly 95% seen once. Specimen: CD4+ or CD8+ T cells sorted from blood, collected in a trial of the OX40 agonist ivuxolimab. The receptors here all came from an adult with an advanced solid tumor such as melanoma, head and neck, liver or kidney cancer.

J is TRBJ2-7 and V is TRBV21-1; the D segment call TRBD1 is taken from the table without a DNA check. TRBV21-1 is shown as a pseudogene. The CDR3 runs 16 residues. Here the CDR3 DNA reads TGTGCCAGCAGCAAACCCGCCAGGGGCGGTGGGACCGAGCAGTACTTC. Amino acids: CASSKPARGGGTEQYF.

The chain's CDR3 is CASSLGYGAADTEAFF. The CDR3 bases are TGTGCCAGCAGCTTAGGATACGGTGCCGCGGACACTGAAGCTTTCTTT. The chain employs TRBV13 and TRBJ1-1, with unresolved D. The germline V and J ends were trimmed by 0 bases and 3 bases, with 14 bases remaining between them. Looked up from germline, CDR1 is PRHDT and CDR2 is FYEKMQ (reference sequence). The CDR3 covers 16 residues.

The chain joins TRBV19 to TRBJ2-7, with TRBD2 identical over 8 bases. J gave up 2 bases and V 5 bases, and 8 bases lay outside the gene matches. The CDR3 runs 15 residues. The V gene's germline CDR1 is LNHDA and CDR2 SQIVND (reference sequence). In DNA form, the CDR3 reads TGTGCCAGTAGTGGCCAGCGGGAGTGGCCCTACGAGCAGTACTTC. It yields the protein CASSGQREWPYEQYF. The whole variable domain, filled in from reference TRBV19 and TRBJ2-7, reads DGGITQSPKYLFRKEGQNVTLSCEQNLNHDAMYWYRQDPGQGLRLIYYSQIVNDFQKGDIAEGYSVSREKKESFPLTVTSAQKNPTAFYLCASSGQREWPYEQYFGPGTRLTVT.

The CDR3 region is CASRGQNYGYTF. Written as DNA, the CDR3 is TGTGCCAGCAGAGGGCAGAACTATGGCTACACCTTC. This sequence joins TRBV7-9 and TRBJ1-2; D unclear. The CDR3 consists of 12 residues. The V end was cut by 6 bases, the J end by 2 bases, with 7 bases between. From germline, CDR1 is SEHNR and CDR2 FQNEAQ (reference sequence).

The genes are TRBV29-1 and TRBJ1-2; tentative D call: TRBD1 (5 bases). Germline assignment: CDR1 SQVTM and CDR2 ANQGSEA. V was shortened by 4 bases and J by 5 bases, with 23 bases between the two germline ends. The CDR3 is 16 residues long. The CDR3 loop is CSVVFSGESPPYGYTF. The DNA for the CDR3 is TGCAGCGTTGTATTTTCGGGGGAATCCCCCCCTTATGGCTACACCTTC.

The rearrangement uses TRBV19 and TRBJ1-1; 7 bases are a match to TRBD1. The germline CDR1 and CDR2 sequences are LNHDA and SQIVND (reference sequence). The CDR3 is 16 amino acids. Trimming took 5 bases from V and 0 from J; bases not matched to a gene: 9. The CDR3 reads CASSPRTGDMNTEAFF. The CDR3 region has the DNA TGTGCCAGTAGTCCCCGGACAGGCGACATGAACACTGAAGCTTTCTTT.

V gene TRBV10-3 combines with J gene TRBJ2-5, with 12 bases matching TRBD2. V was clipped by 3 bases and J by 2 bases; unmatched bases: 4. Germline V gene lookup returns CDR1 ENHRY and CDR2 SYGVKD. The CDR3 consists of 16 residues. In DNA form, the CDR3 reads TGTGCCATCAGTGAACTAGCGGGAGGTGGACAAGAGACCCAGTACTTC. Protein product: CAISELAGGGQETQYF.

This chain joins TRBV7-8 and TRBJ1-1; no clear D gene. Trimming took 2 bases from V and 3 from J, leaving 7 bases between them. The CDR3 consists of 13 residues. Germline assignment: CDR1 SGHVS and CDR2 FQNEAQ. The CDR3 protein is CASSLRRDTEAFF. Here the CDR3 DNA reads TGTGCCAGCAGCTTACGACGGGACACTGAAGCTTTCTTT.

With regard to this clone: One end of the junction varies from germline; a read error may be responsible. The genes are TRBV9 and TRBJ2-1; D could derive from TRBD1 or TRBD2 (5 bases each). The CDR3 has 14 amino acids. CDR1 is SGDLS and CDR2 is YYNGEE in the germline V gene. The CDR3 loop is CASAGIGAYNERFF. The CDR3 nucleotides read TGTGCCAGCGCCGGGATTGGGGCCTACAATGAGCGGTTCTTC.

The chain combines TRBV27 with TRBJ1-6; tentatively, D is TRBD1 (5 bases). Trimming stripped 5 bases from V and 8 bases from J, with 13 bases between. Germline CDR1 reads MNHEY; CDR2 reads SMNVEV (reference sequence). The CDR3 is 14 amino acids. The CDR3: CASSPIDRDSPLHF. The CDR3 coding sequence is TGTGCCAGCAGTCCTATAGACAGAGATTCACCCCTCCACTTT.

This chain connects TRBV11-3 to TRBJ2-3; a possible D gene is TRBD1 (6 bases). This CDR3 has 13 amino acids. The V gene lost 5 bases and the J gene lost 6 bases, with 12 bases spanning the gap. Germline loops: CDR1 SGHNT, CDR2 YENEEA. The CDR3 loop is CASSPEGVDTQYF. The CDR3 coding sequence is TGTGCCAGCAGCCCCGAGGGGGTTGATACGCAGTATTTT.

The chain couples TRBV7-9 to TRBJ2-2; TRBD1 or TRBD2 may be the D gene (5 bases each). Trimming removed 5 bases from V and 3 bases from J, with 16 bases in between. Germline CDR1 is SEHNR and CDR2 is FQNEAQ (reference sequence). This CDR3 contains 16 residues. The CDR3 region is CASSPGPPRYTGELFF. CDR3 coding DNA: TGTGCCAGCAGCCCGGGACCGCCTCGATACACCGGGGAGCTGTTTTTT. Looking up the rest from reference TRBV7-9 and TRBJ2-2 gives the full variable domain: DTGVSQNPRHKITKRGQNVTFRCDPISEHNRLYWYRQTLGQGPEFLTYFQNEAQLEKSRLLSDRFSAERPKGSFSTLEIQRTEQGDSAMYLCASSPGPPRYTGELFFGEGSRLTVL.

This chain connects TRBV6-6 to TRBJ1-4, with D uncertain. V was clipped by 4 bases and J by 0 bases, with 6 bases between them. Germline loops: CDR1 MNHNY, CDR2 SVGAGI (reference sequence). The CDR3 has 14 amino acids. CDR3 sequence: CASSSDATNEKLFF. DNA of the CDR3: TGTGCCAGCAGTTCCGACGCAACTAATGAAAAACTGTTTTTT.

The V gene is TRBV6-6, the J gene TRBJ2-7; possibly TRBD1 or TRBD2 for D (5 bases each). Trimming took off 3 bases at V and 0 bases at J, with 12 bases between the two ends. The CDR3 is 15 residues long. From germline, CDR1 is MNHNY and CDR2 SVGAGI (reference sequence). The CDR3 DNA sequence: TGTGCCAGCAGTTATGGGGACCGGAACTCCTACGAGCAGTACTTC. This encodes CASSYGDRNSYEQYF.

This clone has only a few counts. V and J are TRBV11-1 and TRBJ1-1; no firm D call. The CDR3 is 12 amino acids. V lost 5 bases and J lost 8, with 12 bases in between. CDR1 and CDR2 (germline): SGHAT, FQDESV (reference sequence). The chain's CDR3 is CASSPWRTEAFF. Here the CDR3 DNA reads TGTGCCAGCAGCCCTTGGAGGACCGAAGCTTTCTTT.

The chain combines TRBV5-6 with TRBJ1-1, with no clear D. The CDR3 is 16 residues long. Trimming pared 3 bases from V and 1 base from J, leaving 16 bases between. From germline, CDR1 is SGHDT and CDR2 YYEEEE. The CDR3 here is CASSWASRVSNTEAFF. The CDR3 bases are TGTGCCAGCAGCTGGGCGTCACGGGTATCGAACACTGAAGCTTTCTTT.

V is TRBV29-1 and J is TRBJ2-7; possibly TRBD2 for D (6 bases). The CDR3 consists of 13 residues. Germline V gene sequence: CDR1 SQVTM, CDR2 ANQGSEA. V gave up 3 bases and J gave up 0 bases, with 9 bases separating them. CDR3 nucleotides: TGCAGCGTTGAGGAGGGCCACTCCTACGAGCAGTACTTC. This sequence encodes CSVEEGHSYEQYF.

This chain connects TRBV5-4 to TRBJ2-7; TRBD1 matches 7 bases. V lost 4 bases and J lost 2; bases outside the gene matches: 9. Per the germline V gene, CDR1 is SGHNT and CDR2 is YYREEE (reference sequence). The CDR3 consists of 15 residues. CDR3 sequence reads: CASSQLPTGAYEQYF. Written as DNA, the CDR3 is TGTGCCAGCAGCCAATTACCCACAGGGGCCTACGAGCAGTACTTC.

This clone appeared a single time. The genes are TRBV19 and TRBJ2-1; no clear D gene. The CDR3 extends over 15 amino acids. Germline CDR1 is LNHDA and CDR2 is SQIVND (reference sequence). V was cut by 4 bases and J by 5 bases, with 15 bases left in between. The CDR3 loop is CASSRSGVRDNEQFF. Written as DNA, the CDR3 is TGTGCCAGTAGTAGGAGTGGGGTCCGCGACAATGAGCAGTTCTTC.

The chain links TRBV6-1 to TRBJ1-2; weak D call: TRBD1 (5 bases). The germline V gene has CDR1 MNHNS and CDR2 SASEGT. This CDR3 has 15 amino acids. Trimming stripped 2 bases from V and 1 base from J, with 11 bases between. The CDR3 loop is CASSETIQVNYGYTF. In nucleotides, the CDR3 is TGTGCCAGCAGTGAAACTATACAGGTTAACTATGGCTACACCTTC.

V usage is TRBV4-2 and J usage is TRBJ2-3; no clear D. The CDR3 runs 16 residues. Trimming removed 4 bases at V and 0 bases at J, with 14 bases between. Germline CDR1 LGHNA, CDR2 YNFKEQ. CDR3 nucleotides: TGTGCCAGCAGCCCTATTGGAAGGCAAAGCACAGATACGCAGTATTTT. Amino acids: CASSPIGRQSTDTQYF.

The chain couples TRBV5-4 to TRBJ2-1, with 7 nucleotides matching TRBD1. This CDR3 comprises 16 residues. After removal of 4 bases from V and 2 bases from J, the junction contained 9 bases not matched to a gene. Germline V gene data show CDR1 as SGHNT and CDR2 as YYREEE (reference sequence). In DNA, the CDR3 is TGTGCCAGCAGCCCGCTACAGGGGTCCCCCTACAATGAGCAGTTCTTC. Its protein product is CASSPLQGSPYNEQFF.

The chain carries TRBV7-9 and TRBJ1-2; D gene ambiguous. Deletions cut 4 bases from V and 3 bases from J, with 9 bases between. The length of the CDR3 is 13 residues. Germline V gives CDR1 SEHNR, CDR2 FQNEAQ (reference sequence). The chain's CDR3 is CASSSSMDYGYTF. The CDR3 region has the DNA TGTGCCAGCAGCTCCTCCATGGACTATGGCTACACCTTC.

This rearrangement joins TRBV7-3 to TRBJ2-5; TRBD2 matches 11 bases. The DNA end lines up better with TRBJ2-7; the J call may be wrong. The CDR3 is made up of 15 amino acids. Germline assignment: CDR1 SGHTA and CDR2 FQGTGA. The CDR3 DNA follows: TGTGCCAGCGGCGCGGGACTAGCGGACTCCTACGAGCAGTACTTC. It yields the protein CASGAGLADSYEQYF.

The CDR3 loop is CASTGTSGRAVEQYF. Here the CDR3 DNA reads TGCGCCAGCACTGGGACTAGCGGGAGGGCCGTCGAGCAGTACTTC. The chain combines TRBV10-1 with TRBJ2-7; TRBD2 matches at 16 bases. Unmatched junction bases numbered 6, after V lost 7 bases and J lost 6 bases. The germline V gene encodes CDR1 WNHNN and CDR2 SYGVQD (reference sequence). The CDR3 covers 15 residues.

CDR3 in amino acids: CASSPTRHEQYF. For the CDR3, the DNA is TGTGCCAGCAGCCCGACTAGACACGAGCAGTACTTC. The chain has TRBV5-8 and TRBJ2-5; tentative D call: TRBD2 (6 bases). The end of the DNA aligns better with TRBJ2-7, so the J call may be wrong. Germline V lookup: CDR1 SGHTS, CDR2 YDEGEE. The CDR3 runs 12 residues.